This TCR beta chain was sequenced for a study of CD8 T cells in Susac syndrome. The ends were cut back, 6 bases at V and 6 bases at J, with 18 bases in the middle. The CDR3 is made up of 15 amino acids. CDR1 is SGHTA, CDR2 FQGNSA, per germline. Sequencing of TCR beta was performed on blood CD8+ T cells and on blood CD4+ T cells. TEMRA cells were FACS-enriched, and CD8+ and CD4+ T cells were isolated negatively. Reverse transcription used about 0.5 to 1 ug RNA and random hexamers. MiXCR, applied by TCRdb to the immunoSEQ multiplex PCR reads, yields one record per CDR3 protein. The sample yields more than 200,000 distinct CDR3 sequences, approximately 94% seen once.

Source material: CD4+ T cells from PBMCs. This rearrangement joins TRBV7-2 to TRBJ1-5; TRBD1 might be the D (6 bases). The TCR originated in a human donor with Susac syndrome. CDR3 sequence (DNA): TGTGCCAGCAGATATCGCCAGGGGATGGGTCAGCCCCAGCATTTT. This encodes CASRYRQGMGQPQHF.